A single sample gave rise to the 2 T cell receptor beta chains below, sequenced in a study of shared clonotypes between healthy human individuals. Positively selected for CCR7, the CD45RO-negative cells used as naive CD8 cells excluded terminally differentiated effector memory CD45RA+ cells. Measured with immunoSEQ multiplex PCR; TCRdb has only the in-frame clones, and not every one. This sample has millions of clones, with about 95% found just once. Sample: naive CD8+ T cells sorted from blood. The origin of the receptors is a man between 18 and 29 years old in good health.

This sequence joins TRBV11-2 and TRBJ1-4; D remains ambiguous. This CDR3 has 14 amino acids. V was clipped by 1 base and J by 5 bases, with 8 bases between them. Germline V gene data show CDR1 as SGHAT and CDR2 as FQNNGV. The CDR3 sequence is CASSLGGRNEKLFF. As DNA, the CDR3 is TGTGCCAGCAGCTTAGGGGGTCGCAATGAAAAACTGTTTTTT.

As DNA, the CDR3 is TGCGCCAGCAGTGTGGGGAGGAGGGGCCAAGAGACCCAGTACTTC. Its translation is CASSVGRRGQETQYF. The rearrangement uses TRBV10-2 and TRBJ2-5, with TRBD2 as a possible D gene (6 bases). Trimming cost V 4 bases and J 1 base, with 13 bases left between them. Germline-derived CDR1 and CDR2 are WSHSY and SAAADI. CDR3 length: 15 residues.